This TCR beta chain was obtained from a study of blood T cell repertoires in COVID-19. Study background: The origin of the acute and convalescent COVID-19 samples was the United States, Italy and Spain. Sample material is recorded as cDNA or gDNA derived from T cells, B-cell-depleted T cells, or PBMCs.

Authors' analysis steps: Quantification of nucleated cells was approximated via reference gene primer amplification. Assay: immunoSEQ multiplex PCR; the TCRdb copy retains only in-frame clones and omits some. V and J calls and clone size come straight from that table; D and trimming were deduced from the DNA. The table lists over 70,000 clones, about 80% of them singletons. Trimming shortened V by 4 bases and J by 5 bases, and 8 bases separated the two germline ends. Germline CDR1 is WSHSY and CDR2 is SAAADI. CDR3 length: 12 amino acids. J is TRBJ1-1 and V is TRBV10-2, with D unresolved. Sequencing used peripheral blood. The TCR comes from a man between 65 and 85 years old with acute or convalescent COVID-19. The CDR3, as DNA: TGCGCCAGCAGTGTTCGGGAAACTGAAGCTTTCTTT. It yields the protein CASSVRETEAFF.